These 13 T cell receptor beta chains were all obtained from the same sample, sequenced in a study of Graves' ophthalmopathy and Graves' hyperthyroidism. Amplification targeted the TCR beta CDR3 regions, with RNA transcripts as the source material. HTBI-primed first-round RT-PCR preceded second-round multiplex PCR. MiXCR, run by TCRdb on the multiplex PCR reads, gives a single entry per CDR3 protein. This table holds under 800,000 distinct CDR3 sequences, roughly 20% found once. Sequencing was performed on peripheral blood. The receptors come from a young woman with stable Graves' hyperthyroidism. Some clones in this sample may be carry-over from other donors' samples.

Turning to this clonotype: The junction differs from germline at one of its ends, possibly a read error. The J gene is TRBJ1-6, the V gene TRBV5-4, with TRBD1 matching over 9 bases. There are 18 residues in the CDR3. Germline V CDR1 and CDR2: SGHNT, YYREEE (reference sequence). This CDR3 is CASSLRGPGQGNNSHLHF. CDR3 sequence (DNA): TGTGCCAGCAGCTTGCGAGGTCCGGGACAGGGCAATAATTCACACCTCCACTTT. Full variable domain (missing parts from reference TRBV5-4 and TRBJ1-6): ETGVTQSPTHLIKTRGQQVTLRCSSQSGHNTVSWYQQALGQGPQFIFQYYREEENGRGNFPPRFSGLQFPNYSSELNVNALELDDSALYLCASSLRGPGQGNNSHLHFGNGTRLTVT.

The genes are TRBV6-5 and TRBJ2-7; 7 positions match TRBD2. CDR1 is MNHEY and CDR2 is SVGAGI in the germline V gene. Trimming took 2 bases from V and 2 from J; bases not matched to a gene: 9. The CDR3 extends over 16 amino acids. The CDR3: CASSYDGASGPYEQYF. CDR3 bases: TGTGCCAGCAGTTACGACGGTGCTAGCGGCCCCTACGAGCAGTACTTC.

Many counts were recorded for this clonotype. An end of the junction differs from the germline gene, which may be a read error. The chain couples TRBV12-3 or TRBV12-4 to TRBJ2-4; 8 bases agree with TRBD2. The CDR3 loop spans 15 amino acids. CDR3 coding DNA: TGTGCCAGCAGTTTGTACGGGACTAGTATCGCCATTAAGTACTTC. Translating it yields CASSLYGTSIAIKYF.

The chain uses TRBV12-3 or TRBV12-4 and TRBJ1-5; TRBD1 matches 7 bases. The CDR3 consists of 14 residues. V gave up 3 bases and J gave up 6 bases; unmatched junction bases: 5. As DNA, the CDR3 is TGTGCCAGCAGTTTGACAGGGAGTGTTCAGCCCCAGCATTTT. Its protein is CASSLTGSVQPQHF.

This clonotype has at least ten counts. V usage is TRBV6-1 and J usage is TRBJ1-3, with D possibly being TRBD1 (5 bases). CDR1 is MNHNS, CDR2 SASEGT, per germline. Deletions cut 4 bases from V and 2 bases from J, with 9 bases between. The CDR3 covers 14 residues. The CDR3 coding sequence is TGTGCCAGCAGTGTGGAGGGGACTGGAAACACCATATATTTT. This sequence encodes CASSVEGTGNTIYF.

This clonotype was found many times. This sequence joins TRBV6-1 and TRBJ1-1; tentatively, D is TRBD1 (5 bases). Germline CDR1 reads MNHNS; CDR2 reads SASEGT. This CDR3 comprises 14 residues. Deletions cut 10 bases from V and 1 base from J, with 16 bases between. CDR3 nucleotides: TGTGCCACCTACGTAAACACAGGGAACACTGAAGCTTTCTTT. It translates to CATYVNTGNTEAFF.

This clonotype has a handful of counts. The V and J genes are TRBV12-5 and TRBJ2-5; TRBD2 might be the D (5 bases). The CDR3 length is 13 residues. Trimming removed 4 bases at V and 1 base at J, with 7 bases between. Germline-derived CDR1 and CDR2 are LGHNT and FRNRAP. CDR3 protein: CASGWGVQETQYF. CDR3 in DNA: TGTGCTAGTGGTTGGGGAGTCCAAGAGACCCAGTACTTC.

The gene calls are TRBV10-3 and TRBJ2-1, with D possibly TRBD1 on 5 matching bases. This CDR3 has 13 amino acids. V shed 10 bases and J shed 2 bases, with 12 bases lying between them. Germline CDR1 reads ENHRY; CDR2 reads SYGVKD. CDR3 bases: TGTGCCAGGAGCAGGGATCCCTACAATGAGCAGTTCTTC. Protein sequence: CARSRDPYNEQFF.

This chain joins TRBV13 and TRBJ2-5, with a weak D call TRBD2 (6 bases). Germline V gene data show CDR1 as PRHDT and CDR2 as FYEKMQ (reference sequence). The CDR3 consists of 17 residues. Trimming removed 1 base at V and 1 base at J, with 16 bases between. The CDR3 loop reads CASSLELAFGVQETQYF. The CDR3 DNA sequence: TGTGCCAGCAGCTTAGAGCTAGCGTTCGGGGTCCAAGAGACCCAGTACTTC. Full variable domain (missing parts from reference TRBV13 and TRBJ2-5): AAGVIQSPRHLIKEKRETATLKCYPIPRHDTVYWYQQGPGQDPQFLISFYEKMQSDKGSIPDRFSAQQFSDYHSELNMSSLELGDSALYFCASSLELAFGVQETQYFGPGTRLLVL.

This clonotype has more than one count but fewer than ten. The chain couples TRBV4-1 to TRBJ1-1, with TRBD1 as a possible D gene (6 bases). Germline loops: CDR1 MGHRA, CDR2 YSYEKL. Trimming cost V 4 bases and J 2 bases, with 14 bases left between them. The CDR3 contains 15 residues. The CDR3 protein is CASSPGHIVNTEAFF. The CDR3 DNA reads TGCGCCAGCAGCCCGGGACATATCGTAAACACTGAAGCTTTCTTT.

This clonotype was found many times. V gene TRBV20-1 combines with J gene TRBJ1-2; D is perhaps TRBD1 (5 bases). The V end was cut by 5 bases, the J end by 8 bases, with 15 bases between. The germline gives CDR1 DFQATT, CDR2 SNEGSKA (reference sequence). The CDR3 is 12 amino acids. CDR3 amino acids: CSAPDKGLGYTF. The CDR3 DNA reads as TGCAGTGCTCCGGACAAGGGGCTGGGCTACACCTTC.

Notes on this clonotype: A read error is possible here, since a much larger clone lies one base away. A read error is likely, as this CDR3 ends without the conserved phenylalanine or tryptophan. The chain uses TRBV20-1 and TRBJ1-3, with D maybe TRBD1 (5 bases). Trimming removed 0 bases at V and 2 bases at J, with 11 bases between. This CDR3 has 15 amino acids. Per germline, CDR1 DFQATT and CDR2 SNEGSKA (reference sequence). The CDR3 is CSAREGGGPGNTIYV. DNA of the CDR3: TGCAGTGCTAGAGAGGGCGGGGGTCCTGGAAACACCATATATGTT.

The CDR3 nucleotides are TGTGCCAGCAGCCTTGGTCGGTTTCAGGTAGAGGAGACCCAGTACTTC. Encoded protein: CASSLGRFQVEETQYF. The chain has TRBV12-3 or TRBV12-4 and TRBJ2-5; D unclear. Trimming left V 6 bases short and J 5 bases short, with 22 bases between. The CDR3 is 16 residues long.